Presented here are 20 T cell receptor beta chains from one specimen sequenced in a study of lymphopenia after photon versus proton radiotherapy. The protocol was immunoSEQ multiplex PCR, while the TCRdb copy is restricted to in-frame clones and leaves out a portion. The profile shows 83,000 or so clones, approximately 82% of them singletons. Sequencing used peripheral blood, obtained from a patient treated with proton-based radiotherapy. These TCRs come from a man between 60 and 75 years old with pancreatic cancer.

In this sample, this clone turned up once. The CDR3: CASGDISDPRVKDEQYF. The CDR3 DNA sequence: TGTGCCAGCGGAGACATCTCGGACCCTCGGGTGAAAGACGAGCAGTACTTC. This chain joins TRBV27 and TRBJ2-7; D call uncertain. V gave up 8 bases and J gave up 5 bases, with 28 bases separating them. Germline V gene sequence: CDR1 MNHEY, CDR2 SMNVEV (reference sequence). This CDR3 contains 17 residues.

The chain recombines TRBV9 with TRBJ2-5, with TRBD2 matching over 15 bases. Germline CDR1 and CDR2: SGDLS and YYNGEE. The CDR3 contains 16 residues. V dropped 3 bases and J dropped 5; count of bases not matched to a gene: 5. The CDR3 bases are TGTGCCAGCAGCGCACCGGGACTAGCGGGAGGTGAGACCCAGTACTTC. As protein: CASSAPGLAGGETQYF.

The CDR3 bases are TGTGCCACCAGCAGAGGCGGGAATCACAATGAGCAGTTCTTC. It codes for CATSRGGNHNEQFF. V usage is TRBV15 and J usage is TRBJ2-1; D is perhaps TRBD2 (6 bases). Looked up from germline, CDR1 is LNHNV and CDR2 is YYDKDF (reference sequence). Trimming removed 1 base from V and 5 bases from J, with 9 bases in between. This CDR3 spans 14 amino acids.

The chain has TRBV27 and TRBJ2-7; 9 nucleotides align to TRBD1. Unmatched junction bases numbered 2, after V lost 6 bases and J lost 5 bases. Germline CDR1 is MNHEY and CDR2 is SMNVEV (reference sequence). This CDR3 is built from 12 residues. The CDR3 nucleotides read TGTGCCAGCAGGGACAGGGGAAACGAGCAGTACTTC. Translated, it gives CASRDRGNEQYF.

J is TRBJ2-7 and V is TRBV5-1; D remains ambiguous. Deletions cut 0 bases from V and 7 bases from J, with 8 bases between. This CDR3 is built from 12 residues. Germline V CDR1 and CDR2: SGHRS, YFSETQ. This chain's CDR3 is CASSLDNAEQYF. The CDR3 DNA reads TGCGCCAGCAGCTTGGACAACGCGGAGCAGTACTTC.

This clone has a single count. In nucleotides, the CDR3 is TGTGCCATCAAAGGCGTGGCAGGACGCACAGATACGCAGTATTTT. It codes for CAIKGVAGRTDTQYF. The rearrangement uses TRBV10-3 and TRBJ2-3; the D is unclear. V lost 7 bases and J 1 base, leaving 15 bases between the germline ends. The CDR3 runs to 15 residues. Germline V gives CDR1 ENHRY, CDR2 SYGVKD.

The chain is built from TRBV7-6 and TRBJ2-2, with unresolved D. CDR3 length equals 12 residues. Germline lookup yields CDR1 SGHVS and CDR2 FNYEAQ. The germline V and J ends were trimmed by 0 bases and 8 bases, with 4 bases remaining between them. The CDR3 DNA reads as TGTGCCAGCAGCTTAGCGGGAGGGGAGCTGTTTTTT. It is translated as CASSLAGGELFF.

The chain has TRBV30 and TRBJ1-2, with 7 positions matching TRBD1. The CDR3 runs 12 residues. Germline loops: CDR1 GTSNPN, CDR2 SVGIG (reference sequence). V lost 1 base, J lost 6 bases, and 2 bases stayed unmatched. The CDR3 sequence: CAWSGQGDGYTF. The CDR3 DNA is TGTGCCTGGAGTGGACAGGGCGATGGCTACACCTTC. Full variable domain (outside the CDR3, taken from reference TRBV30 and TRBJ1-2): SQTIHQWPATLVQPVGSPLSLECTVEGTSNPNLYWYRQAAGRGLQLLFYSVGIGQISSEVPQNLSASRPQDRQFILSSKKLLLSDSGFYLCAWSGQGDGYTFGSGTRLTVV.

The CDR3: CASSLGSGGPADTQYF. CDR3 DNA: TGCGCCAGCAGCTTGGGATCGGGAGGGCCCGCAGATACGCAGTATTTT. V gene TRBV5-1 combines with J gene TRBJ2-3, with 8 bases lining up with TRBD2. In germline, CDR1 is SGHRS, CDR2 YFSETQ. Trimming at V came to 0 bases and at J to 4 bases, leaving 7 bases not matched to a gene. This CDR3 comprises 16 residues.

CDR3 nucleotides: TGTGCCAGCAGCTTAGCGCAGAGCAATCAGCCCCAGCATTTT. As protein: CASSLAQSNQPQHF. V is TRBV7-8 and J is TRBJ1-5, with D unclear. There are 14 residues in the CDR3. Trimming took off 0 bases at V and 1 base at J, with 4 bases between the two ends. Germline CDR1 and CDR2: SGHVS and FQNEAQ.

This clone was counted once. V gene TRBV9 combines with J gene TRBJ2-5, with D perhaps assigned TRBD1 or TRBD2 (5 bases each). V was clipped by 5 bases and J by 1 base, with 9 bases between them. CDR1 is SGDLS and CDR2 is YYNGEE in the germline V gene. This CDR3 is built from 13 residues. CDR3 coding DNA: TGTGCCAGCAGTAGGGGAGCCCAAGAGACCCAGTACTTC. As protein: CASSRGAQETQYF.

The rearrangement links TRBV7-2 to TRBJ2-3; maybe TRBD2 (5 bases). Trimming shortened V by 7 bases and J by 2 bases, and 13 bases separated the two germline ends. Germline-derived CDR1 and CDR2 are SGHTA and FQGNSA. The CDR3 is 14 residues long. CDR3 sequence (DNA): TGTGCCAGCAAGAGGGATTCAACCACAGATACGCAGTATTTT. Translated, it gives CASKRDSTTDTQYF.

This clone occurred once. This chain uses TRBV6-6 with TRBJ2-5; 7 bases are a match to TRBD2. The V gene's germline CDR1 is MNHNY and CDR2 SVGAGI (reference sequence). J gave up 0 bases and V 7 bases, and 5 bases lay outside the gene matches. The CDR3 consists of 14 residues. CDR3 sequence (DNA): TGTGCCAGCACCCTCGGGGGGTACCAAGAGACCCAGTACTTC. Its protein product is CASTLGGYQETQYF.

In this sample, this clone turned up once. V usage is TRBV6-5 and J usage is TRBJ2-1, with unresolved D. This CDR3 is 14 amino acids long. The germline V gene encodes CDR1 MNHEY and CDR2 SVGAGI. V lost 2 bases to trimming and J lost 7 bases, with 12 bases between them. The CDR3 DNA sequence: TGTGCCAGCAGTTACCCTCGGCCTAGGAATGAGCAGTTCTTC. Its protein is CASSYPRPRNEQFF.

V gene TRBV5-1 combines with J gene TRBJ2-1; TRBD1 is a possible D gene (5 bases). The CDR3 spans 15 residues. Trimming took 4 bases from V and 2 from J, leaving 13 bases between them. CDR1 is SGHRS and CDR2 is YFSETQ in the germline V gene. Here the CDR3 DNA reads TGCGCCAGCAGCCTCGAGGTGGGGCCCTACAATGAGCAGTTCTTC. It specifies CASSLEVGPYNEQFF.

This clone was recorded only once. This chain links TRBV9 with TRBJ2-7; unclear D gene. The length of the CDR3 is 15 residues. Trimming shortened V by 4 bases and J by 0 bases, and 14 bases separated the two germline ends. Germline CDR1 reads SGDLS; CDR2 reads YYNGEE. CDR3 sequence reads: CASSPQALSSYEQYF. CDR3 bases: TGTGCCAGCAGCCCCCAGGCCTTGAGCTCCTACGAGCAGTACTTC.

CDR3 region: CASSWDSSYNEQFF. The DNA of the CDR3 is TGTGCCAGTAGTTGGGACAGCTCCTACAATGAGCAGTTCTTC. The chain is built from TRBV19 and TRBJ2-1, with TRBD1 matching over 7 bases. Per the germline V gene, CDR1 is LNHDA and CDR2 is SQIVND (reference sequence). The CDR3 runs to 14 residues. V shed 5 bases, J shed 0 bases, and the junction held 1 base outside the gene matches.

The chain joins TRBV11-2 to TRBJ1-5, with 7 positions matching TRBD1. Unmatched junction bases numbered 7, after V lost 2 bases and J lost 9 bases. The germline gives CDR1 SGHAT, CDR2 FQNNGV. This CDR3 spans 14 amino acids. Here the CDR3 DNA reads TGTGCCAGCAGCTTATCGGCCCAGGGGGTGCCCCAGCATTTT. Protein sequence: CASSLSAQGVPQHF.

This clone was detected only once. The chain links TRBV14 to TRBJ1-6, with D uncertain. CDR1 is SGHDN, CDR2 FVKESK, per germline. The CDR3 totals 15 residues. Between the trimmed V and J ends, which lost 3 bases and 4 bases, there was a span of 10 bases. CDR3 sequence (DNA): TGTGCCAGCAGCCAGTATGGACGGTATAATTCACCCCTCCACTTT. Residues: CASSQYGRYNSPLHF.

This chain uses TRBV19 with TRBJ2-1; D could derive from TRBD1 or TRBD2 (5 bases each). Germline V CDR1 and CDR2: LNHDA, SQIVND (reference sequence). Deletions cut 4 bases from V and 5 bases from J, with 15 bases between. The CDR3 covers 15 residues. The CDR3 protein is CASSTPYEGNNEQFF. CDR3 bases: TGTGCCAGTAGTACCCCCTATGAGGGGAACAATGAGCAGTTCTTC. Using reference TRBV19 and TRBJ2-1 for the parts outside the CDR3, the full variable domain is DGGITQSPKYLFRKEGQNVTLSCEQNLNHDAMYWYRQDPGQGLRLIYYSQIVNDFQKGDIAEGYSVSREKKESFPLTVTSAQKNPTAFYLCASSTPYEGNNEQFFGPGTRLTVL.